Included here is one T cell receptor beta chain sequence, with context. V was clipped by 2 bases and J by 7 bases, with 11 bases between them. There are 13 residues in the CDR3. Germline CDR1 reads MNHEY; CDR2 reads SMNVEV (reference sequence). TCRdb keeps only in-frame clones here, not all; method: immunoSEQ multiplex PCR. The data show approximately 30,000 clones, with roughly 90% seen just once and around 9.8% held by the top ten. The sample belongs to a study of T cell changes during pregnancy in multiple sclerosis. Sequencing used CD8+ T cells from peripheral blood mononuclear cells, obtained in the first trimester of pregnancy. This sequence originates from a female donor with multiple sclerosis, enrolled in a pregnancy study. The chain combines TRBV27 with TRBJ1-2; tentatively, D is TRBD1 (5 bases). The CDR3 sequence is CASSLGRGGGYTF. As DNA, the CDR3 is TGTGCCAGCAGTTTAGGTAGGGGAGGTGGCTACACCTTC.